These 16 T cell receptor beta chains were sequenced from one sample in a study of blood T cell repertoires in COVID-19 (dated by TCRdb to 2019 to 2021). Receptors were amplified or captured by the immunoSEQ multiplex PCR assay. What TCRdb holds here is the immuneACCESS table cut down to in-frame rearrangements. Part of the clones is not present; checked against another copy, under half of the missing clones reflect an unresolved V gene, and the others are unexplained. The sample table lists more than 95,000 clones, 81% of them with a count of one. In total, the top ten clones hold 30% to 45% of the sample. The sequencing input was peripheral blood. These receptor sequences come from a man at least 80 years old with acute or convalescent COVID-19.

This clone was seen a few times. This chain links TRBV6-5 with TRBJ1-2; TRBD1 matches 7 bases. The CDR3 spans 12 residues. Germline CDR1 is MNHEY and CDR2 is SVGAGI. The ends lost 6 bases at V and 4 bases at J; junction bases unmatched: 2. DNA of the CDR3: TGTGCCAGCAGCCGGGACAGCTATGGCTACACCTTC. Translation: CASSRDSYGYTF.

The chain recombines TRBV28 with TRBJ1-3; D unresolved. Trimming took off 5 bases at V and 1 base at J, with 12 bases between the two ends. Per the germline V gene, CDR1 is MDHEN and CDR2 is SYDVKM. CDR3 size: 15 residues. The DNA for the CDR3 is TGTGCCAGCAGTCCCCAGCTAGCATCTGGAAACACCATATATTTT. It encodes CASSPQLASGNTIYF.

The V and J genes are TRBV5-1 and TRBJ2-3; 14 nucleotides agree with TRBD2. The germline V gene encodes CDR1 SGHRS and CDR2 YFSETQ. The CDR3 is 17 residues long. J gave up 3 bases and V 1 base, and 4 bases lay outside the gene matches. The CDR3 DNA reads TGCGCCAGCAGCTTGCAGGGACTAGCGGGAGTAACAGATACGCAGTATTTT. It specifies CASSLQGLAGVTDTQYF.

This chain joins TRBV10-3 and TRBJ2-7, with TRBD1 matching over 7 bases. V was pared by 10 bases and J by 1 base, with 7 bases of the junction left unmatched. This CDR3 has 13 amino acids. The germline CDR1 and CDR2 sequences are ENHRY and SYGVKD. CDR3 bases: TGTGCCACCCGACAGGGTCCATCCTACGAGCAGTACTTC. Translation gives CATRQGPSYEQYF.

This clone was observed a few times. V is TRBV7-6 and J is TRBJ2-7; D call uncertain. Trimming removed 5 bases from V and 1 base from J, with 12 bases in between. The CDR3 has 14 amino acids. Germline V gene sequence: CDR1 SGHVS, CDR2 FNYEAQ. This CDR3 is CASSPQPVSYEQYF. The CDR3 DNA reads TGTGCCAGCAGCCCACAGCCCGTTTCCTACGAGCAGTACTTC.

This rearrangement joins TRBV12-3 or TRBV12-4 to TRBJ1-1; no firm D call. Trimming took 3 bases from V and 11 from J, leaving 16 bases between them. This CDR3 has 13 amino acids. The chain's CDR3 is CASSFGKVVSAFF. CDR3 in DNA: TGTGCCAGCAGTTTTGGCAAAGTTGTGTCGGCTTTCTTT.

This chain uses TRBV7-3 with TRBJ2-3; D remains unclear. The CDR3 covers 12 residues. Trimming took 2 bases from V and 4 from J, leaving 4 bases between them. Germline V gene data show CDR1 as SGHTA and CDR2 as FQGTGA. Here the CDR3 reads CASSLESDTQYF. CDR3 nucleotide sequence: TGTGCCAGCAGCTTAGAGTCAGATACGCAGTATTTT.

The rearrangement uses TRBV5-1 and TRBJ1-5; TRBD1 matches at 8 bases. Germline V gene data show CDR1 as SGHRS and CDR2 as YFSETQ. The length of the CDR3 is 14 residues. V was pared by 1 base and J by 5 bases, with 2 bases of the junction left unmatched. CDR3 nucleotides: TGCGCCAGCAGCTTGTCGGACAGGGATCAGCCCCAGCATTTT. Encoded protein: CASSLSDRDQPQHF.

The genes are TRBV5-1 and TRBJ1-2; 10 bases line up with TRBD1. The ends lost 4 bases at V and 2 bases at J; junction bases unmatched: 2. Germline assignment: CDR1 SGHRS and CDR2 YFSETQ. The length of the CDR3 is 14 residues. For the CDR3, the DNA is TGCGCCAGCAGCGTGGGACAGGGGAACTATGGCTACACCTTC. This encodes CASSVGQGNYGYTF.

The V call is TRBV9, the J call TRBJ1-1, with a tentative D call TRBD1 (5 bases). V shed 4 bases and J shed 4 bases, with 17 bases lying between them. The germline V gene has CDR1 SGDLS and CDR2 YYNGEE. CDR3 length: 15 amino acids. The CDR3 is CASSLNGAPGTEAFF. In DNA form, the CDR3 reads TGTGCCAGCAGCTTAAATGGGGCCCCGGGCACTGAAGCTTTCTTT. The full variable domain, its missing parts supplied by reference TRBV9 and TRBJ1-1, is DSGVTQTPKHLITATGQRVTLRCSPRSGDLSVYWYQQSLDQGLQFLIQYYNGEERAKGNILERFSAQQFPDLHSELNLSSLELGDSALYFCASSLNGAPGTEAFFGQGTRLTVV.

DNA of the CDR3: TGCGCCAGCAGCTTCTCGGGTAGGACTAGCACAGATACGCAGTATTTT. Its protein is CASSFSGRTSTDTQYF. The V gene is TRBV5-1, the J gene TRBJ2-3; D is possibly TRBD2 (5 bases). This CDR3 comprises 16 residues. The germline gives CDR1 SGHRS, CDR2 YFSETQ. Trimming removed 2 bases from V and 0 bases from J, with 13 bases in between.

This clone was seen just once. V usage is TRBV3-1 (or the pseudogene TRBV3-2) and J usage is TRBJ1-1, with 10 positions matching TRBD1. Per the germline V gene, CDR1 is LGHDT and CDR2 is YNNKEL (reference sequence). The CDR3 spans 16 residues. After removal of 4 bases from V and 1 base from J, the junction contained 6 bases not matched to a gene. The CDR3 coding sequence is TGTGCCAGCAGCCGCCGGGACAGGGGTAGGAACACTGAAGCTTTCTTT. Translation gives CASSRRDRGRNTEAFF.

The V gene is TRBV12-3 or TRBV12-4, the J gene TRBJ1-5; D gene ambiguous. The CDR3 is 12 amino acids. V was shortened by 4 bases and J by 9 bases, with 10 bases between the two germline ends. The CDR3 nucleotides read TGTGCCAGCAGTTCGCAGCGTCGGCCCCAGCATTTT. Translating it yields CASSSQRRPQHF.

V and J are TRBV6-5 and TRBJ2-7; 9 positions agree with TRBD2. V shed 7 bases and J 4 bases; nucleotides not matched to a gene: 8. CDR1 is MNHEY and CDR2 is SVGAGI in the germline V gene. This CDR3 comprises 14 residues. In nucleotides, the CDR3 is TGTGCCAGCATCGCCAGCGGGAGGTTGTACGAGCAGTACTTC. This codes for CASIASGRLYEQYF.

V usage is TRBV27 and J usage is TRBJ2-1; 9 bases agree with TRBD2. Trimming at V came to 3 bases and at J to 9 bases, leaving 6 bases not matched to a gene. The CDR3 consists of 14 residues. The germline V gene has CDR1 MNHEY and CDR2 SMNVEV (reference sequence). CDR3 DNA: TGTGCCAGCAGTTTGTCTAGCGGGATCGTTGAGCAGTTCTTC. Residues: CASSLSSGIVEQFF.

The rearrangement uses TRBV30 and TRBJ1-1, with D maybe TRBD1 (5 bases). The CDR3 covers 13 residues. Germline loops: CDR1 GTSNPN, CDR2 SVGIG (reference sequence). V lost 2 bases to trimming and J lost 11 bases, with 18 bases between them. CDR3: CAWSTDRVVRAFF. CDR3 in DNA: TGTGCCTGGAGTACAGACAGAGTGGTGCGGGCTTTCTTT.